This T cell receptor beta chain derives from a study of blood T cell repertoires in COVID-19. The overall study: Spain, Italy and the United States supplied samples that represented acute and convalescent COVID-19. Nucleic acid was either cDNA or gDNA, and it came from T cells, B-cell-depleted T cells, or PBMCs.

Assay used: immunoSEQ multiplex PCR; TCRdb lists only in-frame clones, some missing. The sample records 330,000 or so clones, 87% being singletons. The CDR3 sequence is 14 residues long. Per germline, CDR1 SGHRS and CDR2 YFSETQ. The ends were cut back, 3 bases at V and 2 bases at J, with 9 bases in the middle. Living in under 30 US areas, the participants were between roughly 18 and 90 years of age. Which cohort a participant joined came from the clinical history participants gave. Sequencing was carried out using PBMCs or T cells enriched from blood (not recorded which). The V call is TRBV5-1, the J call TRBJ2-1; maybe TRBD1 (5 bases). The receptor was isolated from a woman aged 25 to 45 who had recovered from COVID-19. The CDR3 here is CASSSDRAYNEQFF. In nucleotides, the CDR3 is TGCGCCAGCAGCTCCGACAGAGCCTACAATGAGCAGTTCTTC. The variable domain in full, with the rest retrieved from reference TRBV5-1 and TRBJ2-1, is KAGVTQTPRYLIKTRGQQVTLSCSPISGHRSVSWYQQTPGQGLQFLFEYFSETQRNKGNFPGRFSGRQFSNSRSEMNVSTLELGDSALYLCASSSDRAYNEQFFGPGTRLTVL.